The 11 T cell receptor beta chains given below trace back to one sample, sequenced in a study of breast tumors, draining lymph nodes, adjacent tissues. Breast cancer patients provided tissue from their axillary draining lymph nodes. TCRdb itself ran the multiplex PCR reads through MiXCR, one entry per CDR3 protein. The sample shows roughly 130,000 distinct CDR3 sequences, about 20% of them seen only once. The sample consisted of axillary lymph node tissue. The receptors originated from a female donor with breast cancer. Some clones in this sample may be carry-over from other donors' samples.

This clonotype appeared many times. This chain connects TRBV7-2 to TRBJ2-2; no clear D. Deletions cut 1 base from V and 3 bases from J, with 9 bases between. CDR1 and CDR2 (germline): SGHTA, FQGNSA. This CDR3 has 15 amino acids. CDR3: CASSLDQRYTGELFF. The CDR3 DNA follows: TGTGCCAGCAGCTTAGATCAGCGATACACCGGGGAGCTGTTTTTT.

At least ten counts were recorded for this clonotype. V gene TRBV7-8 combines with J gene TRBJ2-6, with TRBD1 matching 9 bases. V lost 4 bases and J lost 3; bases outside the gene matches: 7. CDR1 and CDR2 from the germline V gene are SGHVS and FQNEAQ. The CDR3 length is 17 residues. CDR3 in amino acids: CASSSGTGSHGANVLTF. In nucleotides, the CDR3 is TGTGCCAGCAGCTCCGGGACAGGGTCGCATGGGGCCAACGTCCTGACTTTC. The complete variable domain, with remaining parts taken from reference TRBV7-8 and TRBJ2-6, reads GAGVSQSPRYKVAKRGQDVALRCDPISGHVSLFWYQQALGQGPEFLTYFQNEAQLDKSGLPSDRFFAERPEGSVSTLKIQRTQQEDSAVYLCASSSGTGSHGANVLTFGAGSRLTVL.

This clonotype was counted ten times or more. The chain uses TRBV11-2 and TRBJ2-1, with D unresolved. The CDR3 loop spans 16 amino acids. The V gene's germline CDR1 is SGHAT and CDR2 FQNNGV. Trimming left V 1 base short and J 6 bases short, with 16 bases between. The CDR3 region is CASSLVSSPLRNEQFF. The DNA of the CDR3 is TGTGCCAGCAGCTTAGTATCAAGCCCCCTTCGCAATGAGCAGTTCTTC.

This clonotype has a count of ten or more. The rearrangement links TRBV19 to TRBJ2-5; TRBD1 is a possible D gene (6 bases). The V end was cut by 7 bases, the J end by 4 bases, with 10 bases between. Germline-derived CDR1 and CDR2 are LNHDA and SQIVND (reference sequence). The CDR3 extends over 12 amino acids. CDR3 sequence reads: CASTADRETQYF. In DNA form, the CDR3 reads TGTGCCAGTACTGCGGACAGAGAGACCCAGTACTTC. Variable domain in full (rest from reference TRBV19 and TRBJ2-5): DGGITQSPKYLFRKEGQNVTLSCEQNLNHDAMYWYRQDPGQGLRLIYYSQIVNDFQKGDIAEGYSVSREKKESFPLTVTSAQKNPTAFYLCASTADRETQYFGPGTRLLVL.

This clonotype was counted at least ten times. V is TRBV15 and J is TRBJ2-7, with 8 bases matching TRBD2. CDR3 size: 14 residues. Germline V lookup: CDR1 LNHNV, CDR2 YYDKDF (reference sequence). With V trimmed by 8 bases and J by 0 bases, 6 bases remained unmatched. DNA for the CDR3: TGTGCCACCCGATTACTAGCGGACTCCTACGAGCAGTACTTC. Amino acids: CATRLLADSYEQYF.

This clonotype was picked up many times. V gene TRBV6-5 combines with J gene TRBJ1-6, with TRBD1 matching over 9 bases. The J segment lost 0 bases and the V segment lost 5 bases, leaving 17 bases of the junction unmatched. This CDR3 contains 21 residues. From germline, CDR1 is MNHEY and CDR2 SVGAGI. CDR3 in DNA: TGTGCCAGCAGTCCCCCACGGGACAGGGAGTACCTAAGCTCCTATAATTCACCCCTCCACTTT. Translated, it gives CASSPPRDREYLSSYNSPLHF.

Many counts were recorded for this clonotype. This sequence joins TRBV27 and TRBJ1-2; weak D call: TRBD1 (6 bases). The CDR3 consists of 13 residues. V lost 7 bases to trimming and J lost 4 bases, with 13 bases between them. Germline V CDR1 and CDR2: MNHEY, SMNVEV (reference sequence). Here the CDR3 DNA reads TGTGCCAGCACCAAGACAGGAGCCTATGGCTACACCTTC. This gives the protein CASTKTGAYGYTF.

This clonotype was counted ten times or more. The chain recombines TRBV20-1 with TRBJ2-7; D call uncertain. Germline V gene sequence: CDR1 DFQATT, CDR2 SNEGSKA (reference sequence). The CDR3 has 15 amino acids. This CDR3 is CSQRSSVDGDYEQYF. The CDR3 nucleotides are TGCAGCCAGAGGTCGAGTGTTGACGGAGACTACGAGCAGTACTTC.

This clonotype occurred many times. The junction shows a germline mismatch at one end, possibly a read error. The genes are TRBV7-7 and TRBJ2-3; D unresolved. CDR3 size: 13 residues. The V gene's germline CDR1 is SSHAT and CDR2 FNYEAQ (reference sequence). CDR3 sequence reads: CASSPLSTDTQYF. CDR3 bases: TGTGCTAGCAGCCCACTAAGCACAGATACGCAGTATTTT.

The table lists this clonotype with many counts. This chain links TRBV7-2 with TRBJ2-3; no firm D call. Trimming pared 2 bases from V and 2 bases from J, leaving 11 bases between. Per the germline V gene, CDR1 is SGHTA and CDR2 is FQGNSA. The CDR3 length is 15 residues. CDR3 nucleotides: TGTGCCAGCAGCTTATTCGGGCAAAACACAGATACGCAGTATTTT. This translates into CASSLFGQNTDTQYF.

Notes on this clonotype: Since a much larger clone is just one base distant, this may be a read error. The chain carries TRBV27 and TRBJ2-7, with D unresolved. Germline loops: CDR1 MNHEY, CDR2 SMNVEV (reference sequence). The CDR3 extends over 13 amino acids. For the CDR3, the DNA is TGTGTCAGCAGACGGATTAGCTCCTACGAGCAGTACTTC. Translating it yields CVSRRISSYEQYF.